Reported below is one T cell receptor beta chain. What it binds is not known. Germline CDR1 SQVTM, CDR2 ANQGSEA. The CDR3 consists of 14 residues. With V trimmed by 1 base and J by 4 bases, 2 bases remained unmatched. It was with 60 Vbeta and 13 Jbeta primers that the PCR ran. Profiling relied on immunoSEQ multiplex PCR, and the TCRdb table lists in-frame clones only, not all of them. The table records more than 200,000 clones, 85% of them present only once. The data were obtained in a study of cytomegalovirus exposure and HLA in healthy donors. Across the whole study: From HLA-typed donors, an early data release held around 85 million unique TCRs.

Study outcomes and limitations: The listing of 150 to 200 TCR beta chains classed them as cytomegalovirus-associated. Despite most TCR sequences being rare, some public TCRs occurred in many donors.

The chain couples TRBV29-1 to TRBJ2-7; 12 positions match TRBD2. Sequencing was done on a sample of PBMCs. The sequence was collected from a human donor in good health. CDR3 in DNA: TGCAGCGTTGAAGGACTAGCGGGAGTGTACGAGCAGTACTTC. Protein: CSVEGLAGVYEQYF.